What follows are 32 T cell receptor beta chains derived from one specimen sequenced in a study of OX40 agonist ivuxolimab in advanced cancers. The repertoire was sequenced with immunoSEQ multiplex PCR; TCRdb's copy has only in-frame clones and lacks some. The sample includes more than 65,000 clones, about 94% seen only once; the top ten take approximately 14%. The source material was CD4+ or CD8+ T cells sorted from blood, sampled in a trial of the OX40 agonist ivuxolimab. These receptors all come from an adult with an advanced solid tumor such as melanoma, head and neck, liver or kidney cancer.

The chain couples TRBV7-2 to TRBJ2-3; a weak D match, TRBD1 (5 bases). Trimming removed 4 bases from V and 3 bases from J, with 23 bases in between. The CDR3 is 18 residues long. Germline lookup yields CDR1 SGHTA and CDR2 FQGNSA. CDR3 sequence reads: CASSSRGRGYRQTDTQYF. The DNA of the CDR3 is TGTGCCAGCAGCTCTAGGGGTAGAGGATATAGACAGACAGATACGCAGTATTTT.

The rearrangement uses TRBV7-9 and TRBJ2-7; 9 bases agree with TRBD1. Germline-derived CDR1 and CDR2 are SEHNR and FQNEAQ (reference sequence). After removal of 4 bases from V and 4 bases from J, the junction contained 14 bases not matched to a gene. CDR3 length: 17 amino acids. CDR3 nucleotides: TGTGCCAGCAGCTCTACCCAGGGACAGGGCGGTTATTACGAGCAGTACTTC. It encodes CASSSTQGQGGYYEQYF.

V gene TRBV4-3 combines with J gene TRBJ1-2; D is possibly TRBD1 (6 bases). The germline CDR1 and CDR2 sequences are LGHNA and YSLEER. This CDR3 is built from 15 residues. The germline V and J ends were trimmed by 0 bases and 3 bases, with 11 bases remaining between them. The CDR3 bases are TGCGCCAGCAGCCAAGAAAACAGGGCGGACTATGGCTACACCTTC. Translation gives CASSQENRADYGYTF.

The CDR3 sequence is CASTREYNEQFF. CDR3 bases: TGTGCCAGCACGCGGGAATACAATGAGCAGTTCTTC. The chain carries TRBV11-3 and TRBJ2-1; D perhaps matches TRBD2 (6 bases). CDR3 length: 12 amino acids. V was trimmed by 7 bases and J by 4 bases, leaving 8 bases between them. In germline, CDR1 is SGHNT, CDR2 YENEEA. Using reference TRBV11-3 and TRBJ2-1 for the parts outside the CDR3, the full variable domain is EAGVVQSPRYKIIEKKQPVAFWCNPISGHNTLYWYLQNLGQGPELLIRYENEEAVDDSQLPKDRFSAERLKGVDSTLKIQPAELGDSAVYLCASTREYNEQFFGPGTRLTVL.

V gene TRBV28 combines with J gene TRBJ1-3, with TRBD1 matching 9 bases. Germline lookup yields CDR1 MDHEN and CDR2 SYDVKM. V dropped 8 bases and J dropped 0; count of bases not matched to a gene: 11. The CDR3 loop spans 17 amino acids. CDR3: CASRLRDRVRSGNTIYF. CDR3 bases: TGTGCCAGCCGCCTCCGGGACAGGGTTCGCTCTGGAAACACCATATATTTT.

This clone appeared once. The gene calls are TRBV4-3 and TRBJ2-7; 9 bases match TRBD1. CDR3 length: 18 amino acids. From germline, CDR1 is LGHNA and CDR2 YSLEER. V trimming: 1 base; J trimming: 4 bases; junction bases outside the gene matches: 14. The chain's CDR3 is CASSQGSAFGTGMYEQYF. CDR3 sequence (DNA): TGCGCCAGCAGCCAAGGTTCCGCTTTTGGGACAGGGATGTACGAGCAGTACTTC.

The chain uses TRBV19 and TRBJ1-2; 8 positions match TRBD1. Unmatched junction bases numbered 8, after V lost 3 bases and J lost 5 bases. CDR3 size: 15 residues. Germline CDR1 and CDR2: LNHDA and SQIVND (reference sequence). The CDR3 sequence is CASSITDRGGYGYTF. CDR3 bases: TGTGCCAGTAGTATCACCGACAGGGGAGGATATGGCTACACCTTC.

This clone appeared once. The chain recombines TRBV7-8 with TRBJ2-1, with D tentatively TRBD2 (5 bases). CDR1 is SGHVS and CDR2 is FQNEAQ in the germline V gene. V was pared by 7 bases and J by 4 bases, with 23 bases between. The CDR3 covers 17 residues. CDR3 amino acids: CASTLAGAQVGYNEQFF. CDR3 in DNA: TGTGCCAGCACCCTAGCAGGTGCTCAGGTGGGATACAATGAGCAGTTCTTC.

This chain joins TRBV28 and TRBJ1-5, with D uncertain. CDR3 length: 14 amino acids. Trimming pared 3 bases from V and 7 bases from J, leaving 13 bases between. Germline assignment: CDR1 MDHEN and CDR2 SYDVKM. CDR3 bases: TGTGCCAGCAGTTTCGCAAGGGTCGGACAGCCCCAGCATTTT. Its protein product is CASSFARVGQPQHF.

This clone has just one count. V and J are TRBV10-2 and TRBJ1-1; D perhaps matches TRBD1 (5 bases). CDR3 length: 14 residues. With 7 bases removed from V and 4 bases from J, the gap between germline ends came to 16 bases. CDR1 WSHSY and CDR2 SAAADI come from the germline V gene. CDR3 DNA sequence: TGCGCCAGCACCTCCCAGGGTACGCTCACTGAAGCTTTCTTT. Amino acid sequence: CASTSQGTLTEAFF.

The chain uses TRBV29-1 and TRBJ1-2, with TRBD1 as a possible D gene (6 bases). Trimming stripped 3 bases from V and 2 bases from J, with 10 bases between. The CDR3 is 13 amino acids. Germline V gives CDR1 SQVTM, CDR2 ANQGSEA. CDR3 coding DNA: TGCAGCGTTGAGCCAGGGGACAACTATGGCTACACCTTC. Translating gives CSVEPGDNYGYTF. Full variable domain (outside the CDR3, taken from reference TRBV29-1 and TRBJ1-2): SAVISQKPSRDICQRGTSLTIQCQVDSQVTMMFWYRQQPGQSLTLIATANQGSEATYESGFVIDKFPISRPNLTFSTLTVSNMSPEDSSIYLCSVEPGDNYGYTFGSGTRLTVV.

Comment on this clone: This same CDR3 is encoded by further DNA sequences in the sample. This chain joins TRBV19 and TRBJ1-1; D remains unclear. V lost 3 bases to trimming and J lost 1 base, with 6 bases between them. There are 13 residues in the CDR3. Germline CDR1 reads LNHDA; CDR2 reads SQIVND (reference sequence). CDR3 nucleotide sequence: TGTGCCAGTAGTATGGGTGAGAACACTGAAGCTTTCTTT. Residues: CASSMGENTEAFF. Drawing the rest from reference TRBV19 and TRBJ1-1, the complete variable domain is DGGITQSPKYLFRKEGQNVTLSCEQNLNHDAMYWYRQDPGQGLRLIYYSQIVNDFQKGDIAEGYSVSREKKESFPLTVTSAQKNPTAFYLCASSMGENTEAFFGQGTRLTVV.

V is TRBV7-8 and J is TRBJ1-5; D not certain. The V end was cut by 5 bases, the J end by 6 bases, with 23 bases between. This CDR3 contains 17 residues. Germline V lookup: CDR1 SGHVS, CDR2 FQNEAQ. Here the CDR3 reads CASSPGVPGDWGQPQHF. The CDR3, as DNA: TGTGCCAGCAGCCCCGGGGTTCCTGGCGATTGGGGTCAGCCCCAGCATTTT.

The chain carries TRBV10-3 and TRBJ1-1, with a possible D match to TRBD1 (5 bases). CDR3 size: 13 residues. V lost 4 bases and J lost 4, with 10 bases in between. The germline CDR1 and CDR2 sequences are ENHRY and SYGVKD. The CDR3 DNA follows: TGTGCCATCAGTGTGGGGGGGACCACTGAAGCTTTCTTT. It translates to CAISVGGTTEAFF.

This sequence joins TRBV19 and TRBJ1-4; 7 positions agree with TRBD1. This CDR3 has 18 amino acids. Germline assignment: CDR1 LNHDA and CDR2 SQIVND (reference sequence). Trimming removed 6 bases from V and 2 bases from J; junction bases left unmatched: 15. The DNA for the CDR3 is TGTGCCAGTAGCACTTGGGGACAGCGGGTCATGACTAATGAAAAACTGTTTTTT. As protein: CASSTWGQRVMTNEKLFF.

The chain is built from TRBV19 and TRBJ2-3; D is undetermined. Trimming pared 2 bases from V and 6 bases from J, leaving 6 bases between. CDR1 and CDR2 (germline): LNHDA, SQIVND (reference sequence). The CDR3 spans 12 residues. CDR3 sequence reads: CASSISVDTQYF. In DNA, the CDR3 is TGTGCCAGTAGTATATCTGTGGATACGCAGTATTTT.

The V gene is TRBV15, the J gene TRBJ1-3; D gene uncertain. Trimming removed 5 bases at V and 1 base at J, with 15 bases between. The germline V gene encodes CDR1 LNHNV and CDR2 YYDKDF (reference sequence). This CDR3 comprises 16 residues. The CDR3 reads CATSPAVEASGNTIYF. In nucleotides, the CDR3 is TGTGCCACCAGCCCCGCAGTAGAGGCGTCTGGAAACACCATATATTTT. Variable domain in full (rest from reference TRBV15 and TRBJ1-3): DAMVIQNPRYQVTQFGKPVTLSCSQTLNHNVMYWYQQKSSQAPKLLFHYYDKDFNNEADTPDNFQSRRPNTSFCFLDIRSPGLGDTAMYLCATSPAVEASGNTIYFGEGSWLTVV.

This chain links TRBV28 with TRBJ2-7; no reliable D call. Germline assignment: CDR1 MDHEN and CDR2 SYDVKM. CDR3 length equals 13 residues. The V gene lost 3 bases and the J gene lost 2 bases, with 8 bases spanning the gap. In nucleotides, the CDR3 is TGTGCCAGCAGTTTGTCCCGGGCCTACGAGCAGTACTTC. Protein product: CASSLSRAYEQYF.

V usage is TRBV5-4 and J usage is TRBJ2-7, with 7 bases aligning to TRBD2. From germline, CDR1 is SGHNT and CDR2 YYREEE (reference sequence). The trim removed 3 bases at V and 6 bases at J, leaving 3 bases unmatched. CDR3 length: 12 residues. CDR3 sequence (DNA): TGTGCCAGCAGCTCGGGGGGTCTCGAGCAGTACTTC. Amino acid sequence: CASSSGGLEQYF.

This chain joins TRBV7-2 and TRBJ1-3, with D maybe TRBD1 (6 bases). The CDR3 totals 15 residues. Germline-derived CDR1 and CDR2 are SGHTA and FQGNSA. V was clipped by 5 bases and J by 4 bases, with 15 bases between them. The CDR3 sequence is CASSPWTARGNTIYF. The CDR3 DNA reads as TGTGCCAGCAGCCCCTGGACAGCACGAGGAAACACCATATATTTT.

Here the CDR3 DNA reads TGCGCCAGCAGTGAAGATGAAAAACTGTTTTTT. Its translation is CASSEDEKLFF. The V call is TRBV10-2, the J call TRBJ1-4; D uncertain. V was pared by 3 bases and J by 6 bases, with 2 bases between. CDR1 is WSHSY, CDR2 SAAADI, per germline. The CDR3 length is 11 residues.

The chain combines TRBV27 with TRBJ2-1; D is unresolved. V lost 4 bases and J lost 9, with 13 bases in between. The germline CDR1 and CDR2 sequences are MNHEY and SMNVEV (reference sequence). This CDR3 is built from 13 residues. This CDR3 is CASSWGGSGEQFF. For the CDR3, the DNA is TGTGCCAGCAGTTGGGGTGGCTCGGGTGAGCAGTTCTTC.

CDR3 loop: CASSQVEREAYNEQFF. DNA of the CDR3: TGTGCCAGCAGCCAAGTGGAGCGGGAGGCCTACAATGAGCAGTTCTTC. The chain is built from TRBV14 and TRBJ2-1, with 9 nucleotides matching TRBD2. CDR1 and CDR2 from the germline V gene are SGHDN and FVKESK. This CDR3 spans 16 amino acids. V dropped 1 base and J dropped 2; count of bases not matched to a gene: 3.

This clone has a single count. V is TRBV27 and J is TRBJ2-1, with D perhaps matching TRBD1 (6 bases). The ends were cut back, 5 bases at V and 7 bases at J, with 15 bases in the middle. CDR3 length equals 14 residues. CDR1 and CDR2 from the germline V gene are MNHEY and SMNVEV (reference sequence). CDR3 sequence reads: CASSPSGTRNEQFF. Written as DNA, the CDR3 is TGTGCCAGCAGTCCCTCCGGGACACGGAATGAGCAGTTCTTC.

This chain uses TRBV13 with TRBJ2-5; D gene uncertain. The V and J ends lost 5 bases and 7 bases respectively, with 17 bases between them. The CDR3 loop spans 14 amino acids. The germline V gene has CDR1 PRHDT and CDR2 FYEKMQ (reference sequence). The CDR3 reads CASSTGRPARTQYF. The CDR3 DNA reads TGTGCCAGCAGCACCGGACGGCCCGCGCGGACCCAGTACTTC.

The chain carries TRBV29-1 and TRBJ2-2; the D is unclear. The V gene lost 2 bases and the J gene lost 4 bases, with 11 bases spanning the gap. Germline V CDR1 and CDR2: SQVTM, ANQGSEA. The CDR3 runs 14 residues. DNA for the CDR3: TGCAGCGTTGAACCCATCGCCAGCACCGGGGAGCTGTTTTTT. It is translated as CSVEPIASTGELFF.

This clone showed up just once. The rearrangement joins TRBV5-1 to TRBJ1-2; a possible D gene is TRBD1 (5 bases). Deletions cut 3 bases from V and 4 bases from J, with 10 bases between. The CDR3 runs to 13 residues. The germline V gene has CDR1 SGHRS and CDR2 YFSETQ. The CDR3 coding sequence is TGCGCCAGCAGCTCCCCCAGGGCCTATGGCTACACCTTC. It yields the protein CASSSPRAYGYTF.

This clone counts as medium-sized. This chain connects TRBV6-1 to TRBJ1-2; D possibly corresponds to TRBD1 (6 bases). Looked up from germline, CDR1 is MNHNS and CDR2 is SASEGT. V lost 5 bases to trimming and J lost 2 bases, with 9 bases between them. The CDR3 contains 13 residues. This CDR3 is CASSFTGNYGYTF. The DNA for the CDR3 is TGTGCCAGCAGTTTTACAGGGAACTATGGCTACACCTTC.

The chain's CDR3 is CASSQVSRDFMSYEQYF. As DNA, the CDR3 is TGTGCCAGCAGCCAAGTATCTAGGGACTTCATGTCCTACGAGCAGTACTTC. The chain uses TRBV14 and TRBJ2-7; D may be TRBD2 (6 bases). The CDR3 runs 17 residues. Trimming took off 1 base at V and 1 base at J, with 17 bases between the two ends. CDR1 SGHDN and CDR2 FVKESK come from the germline V gene.

In this sample, this clone turned up once. V usage is TRBV27 and J usage is TRBJ1-2; no firm D call. Germline assignment: CDR1 MNHEY and CDR2 SMNVEV (reference sequence). CDR3 length equals 15 residues. Trimming removed 3 bases at V and 0 bases at J, with 11 bases between. The CDR3 nucleotides are TGTGCCAGCAGTTTTGGCGTCGGAGCTAACTATGGCTACACCTTC. It encodes CASSFGVGANYGYTF.

The J gene is TRBJ1-1, the V gene TRBV4-3; the D gene is possibly TRBD1 (6 bases). CDR3 length: 19 residues. The germline V gene has CDR1 LGHNA and CDR2 YSLEER. The V end was cut by 0 bases, the J end by 1 base, with 21 bases between. CDR3 protein: CASSQDRDKMGPRNTEAFF. The CDR3 DNA is TGCGCCAGCAGCCAAGATCGGGACAAAATGGGACCCAGGAACACTGAAGCTTTCTTT.

The chain links TRBV5-4 to TRBJ1-1; 7 bases are shared with TRBD1. J was trimmed by 0 bases and V by 1 base; bases with no gene match: 6. This CDR3 is built from 16 residues. The germline CDR1 and CDR2 sequences are SGHNT and YYREEE (reference sequence). The CDR3 nucleotides read TGTGCCAGCAGCTTGACCACAGGGGCCTTGAACACTGAAGCTTTCTTT. It is translated as CASSLTTGALNTEAFF. The full variable domain, in which reference TRBV5-4 and TRBJ1-1 provide the parts outside the CDR3, is ETGVTQSPTHLIKTRGQQVTLRCSSQSGHNTVSWYQQALGQGPQFIFQYYREEENGRGNFPPRFSGLQFPNYSSELNVNALELDDSALYLCASSLTTGALNTEAFFGQGTRLTVV.